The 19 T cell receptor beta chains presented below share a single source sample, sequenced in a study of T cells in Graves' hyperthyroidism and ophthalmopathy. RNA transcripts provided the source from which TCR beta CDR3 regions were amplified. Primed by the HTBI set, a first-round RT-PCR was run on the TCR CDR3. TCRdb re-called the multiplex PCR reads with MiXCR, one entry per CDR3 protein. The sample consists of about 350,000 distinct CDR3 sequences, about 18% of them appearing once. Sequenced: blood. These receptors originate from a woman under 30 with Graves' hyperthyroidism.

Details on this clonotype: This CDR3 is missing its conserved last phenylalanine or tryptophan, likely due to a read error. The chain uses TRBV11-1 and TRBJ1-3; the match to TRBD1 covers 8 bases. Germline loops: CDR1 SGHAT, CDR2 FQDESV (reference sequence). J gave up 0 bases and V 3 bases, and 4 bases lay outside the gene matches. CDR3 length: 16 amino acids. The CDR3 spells CASSFDRGNSGNTIYS. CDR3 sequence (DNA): TGTGCCAGCAGCTTCGACAGGGGTAACTCTGGAAACACCATATATTCT.

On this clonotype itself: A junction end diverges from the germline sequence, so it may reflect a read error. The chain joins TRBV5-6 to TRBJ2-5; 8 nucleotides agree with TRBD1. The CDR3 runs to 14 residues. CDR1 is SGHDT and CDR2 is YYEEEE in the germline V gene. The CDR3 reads CASSVETGVETQCF. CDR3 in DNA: TGTGCCAGCAGCGTGGAGACAGGGGTAGAGACCCAGTGCTTC.

The CDR3 protein is CASSYATILTETQYF. The CDR3 DNA reads TGTGCCAGCAGTTACGCGACTATTCTCACGGAGACCCAGTACTTC. V gene TRBV6-2 or TRBV6-3 combines with J gene TRBJ2-5; D perhaps matches TRBD2 (5 bases). Germline CDR1 and CDR2: MNHEY and SVGEGT. This CDR3 has 15 amino acids. The V end was cut by 2 bases, the J end by 5 bases, with 15 bases between.

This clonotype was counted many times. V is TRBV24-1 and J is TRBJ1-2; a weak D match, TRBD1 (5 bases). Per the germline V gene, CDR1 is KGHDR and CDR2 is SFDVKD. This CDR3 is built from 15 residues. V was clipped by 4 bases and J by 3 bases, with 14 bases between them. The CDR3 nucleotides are TGTGCCACCAGTGACAACGGGCTAGGGGACTATGGCTACACCTTC. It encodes CATSDNGLGDYGYTF.

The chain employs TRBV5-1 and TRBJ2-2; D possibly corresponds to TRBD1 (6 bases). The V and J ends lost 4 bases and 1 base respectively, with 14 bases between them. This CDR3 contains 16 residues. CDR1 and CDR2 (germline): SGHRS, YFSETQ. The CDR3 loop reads CASSLRGTLNTGELFF. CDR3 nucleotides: TGCGCCAGCAGCCTCAGGGGAACTCTGAACACCGGGGAGCTGTTTTTT.

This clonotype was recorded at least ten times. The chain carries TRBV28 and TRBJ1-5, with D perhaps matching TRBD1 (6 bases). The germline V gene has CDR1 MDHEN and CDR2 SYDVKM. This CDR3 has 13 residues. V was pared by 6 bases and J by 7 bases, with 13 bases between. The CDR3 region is CASRSGGLQPQHF. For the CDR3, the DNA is TGTGCCAGCAGGTCGGGGGGCCTCCAGCCCCAGCATTTT.

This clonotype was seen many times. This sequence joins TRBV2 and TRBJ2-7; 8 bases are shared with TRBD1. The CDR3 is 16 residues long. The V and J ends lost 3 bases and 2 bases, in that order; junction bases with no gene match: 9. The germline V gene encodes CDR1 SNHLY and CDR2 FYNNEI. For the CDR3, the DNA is TGTGCCAGCAGTGACCACGCAGGGGGCGTCGCCTACGAGCAGTACTTC. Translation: CASSDHAGGVAYEQYF.

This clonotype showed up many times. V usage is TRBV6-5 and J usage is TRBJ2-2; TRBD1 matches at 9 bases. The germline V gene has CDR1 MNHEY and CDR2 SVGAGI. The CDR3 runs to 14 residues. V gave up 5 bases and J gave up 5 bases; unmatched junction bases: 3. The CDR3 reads CASSRTGETGELFF. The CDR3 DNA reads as TGTGCCAGCAGTAGGACAGGGGAAACCGGGGAGCTGTTTTTT.

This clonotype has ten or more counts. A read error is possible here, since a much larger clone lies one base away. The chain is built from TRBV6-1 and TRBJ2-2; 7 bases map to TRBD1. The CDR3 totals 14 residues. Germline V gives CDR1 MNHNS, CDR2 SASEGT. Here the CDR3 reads CASRKGGDTGEPFF. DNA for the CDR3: TGTGCCAGTAGGAAAGGGGGCGACACCGGGGAGCCGTTTTTT.

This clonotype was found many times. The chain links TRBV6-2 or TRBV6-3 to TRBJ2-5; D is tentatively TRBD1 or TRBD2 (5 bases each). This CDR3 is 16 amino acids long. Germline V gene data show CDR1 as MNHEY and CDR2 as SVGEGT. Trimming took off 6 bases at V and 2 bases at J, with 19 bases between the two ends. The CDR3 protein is CASRNRGETLQETQYF. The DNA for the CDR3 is TGTGCCAGCAGAAATAGGGGAGAGACGCTTCAAGAGACCCAGTACTTC.

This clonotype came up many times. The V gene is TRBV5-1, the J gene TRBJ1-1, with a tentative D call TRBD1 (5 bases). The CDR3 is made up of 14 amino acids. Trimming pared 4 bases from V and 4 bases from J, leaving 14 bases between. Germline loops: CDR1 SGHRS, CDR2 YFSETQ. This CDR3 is CASSPRGVSTEAFF. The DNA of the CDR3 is TGCGCCAGCAGCCCCAGAGGGGTTAGCACTGAAGCTTTCTTT.

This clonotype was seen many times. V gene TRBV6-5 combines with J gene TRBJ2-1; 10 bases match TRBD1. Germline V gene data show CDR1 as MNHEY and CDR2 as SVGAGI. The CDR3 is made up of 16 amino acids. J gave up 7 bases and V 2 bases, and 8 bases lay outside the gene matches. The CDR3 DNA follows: TGTGCCAGCAGTTACGACCGGACAGGGGGTAGGAATGAGCAGTTCTTC. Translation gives CASSYDRTGGRNEQFF.

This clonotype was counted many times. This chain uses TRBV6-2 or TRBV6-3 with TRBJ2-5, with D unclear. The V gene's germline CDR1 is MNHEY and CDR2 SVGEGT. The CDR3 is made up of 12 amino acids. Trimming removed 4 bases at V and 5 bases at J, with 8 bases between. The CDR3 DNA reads TGTGCCAGCAGTTCTCAACGTGAGACCCAGTACTTC. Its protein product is CASSSQRETQYF.

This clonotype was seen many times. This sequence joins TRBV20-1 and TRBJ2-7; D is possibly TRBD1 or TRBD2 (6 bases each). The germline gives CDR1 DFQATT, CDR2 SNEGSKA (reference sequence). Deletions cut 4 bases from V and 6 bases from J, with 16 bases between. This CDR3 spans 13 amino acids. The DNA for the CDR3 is TGCAGTGCTAACCGGAGGGGGAGGAGCGAGCAGTACTTC. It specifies CSANRRGRSEQYF.

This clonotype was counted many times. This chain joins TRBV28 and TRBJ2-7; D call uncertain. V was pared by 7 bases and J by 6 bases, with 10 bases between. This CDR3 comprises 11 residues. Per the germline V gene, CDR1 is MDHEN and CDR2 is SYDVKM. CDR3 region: CASTHIGEQYF. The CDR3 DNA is TGTGCCAGCACCCACATAGGCGAGCAGTACTTC.

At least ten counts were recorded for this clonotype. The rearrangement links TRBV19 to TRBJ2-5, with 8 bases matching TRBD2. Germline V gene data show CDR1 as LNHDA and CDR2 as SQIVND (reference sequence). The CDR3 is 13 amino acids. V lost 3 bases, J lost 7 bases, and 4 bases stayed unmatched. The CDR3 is CASSMSSGGTQYF. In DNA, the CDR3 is TGTGCCAGTAGTATGTCCAGCGGGGGGACCCAGTACTTC. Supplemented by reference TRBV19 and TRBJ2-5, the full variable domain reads DGGITQSPKYLFRKEGQNVTLSCEQNLNHDAMYWYRQDPGQGLRLIYYSQIVNDFQKGDIAEGYSVSREKKESFPLTVTSAQKNPTAFYLCASSMSSGGTQYFGPGTRLLVL.

This CDR3 reads CASSRQGRYEQYF. Written as DNA, the CDR3 is TGTGCCAGTAGCAGGCAGGGACGCTACGAGCAGTACTTC. This chain joins TRBV19 and TRBJ2-7; D is tentatively TRBD1 or TRBD2 (5 bases each). With 6 bases removed from V and 3 bases from J, the gap between germline ends came to 12 bases. CDR1 and CDR2 from the germline V gene are LNHDA and SQIVND (reference sequence). This CDR3 is built from 13 residues.

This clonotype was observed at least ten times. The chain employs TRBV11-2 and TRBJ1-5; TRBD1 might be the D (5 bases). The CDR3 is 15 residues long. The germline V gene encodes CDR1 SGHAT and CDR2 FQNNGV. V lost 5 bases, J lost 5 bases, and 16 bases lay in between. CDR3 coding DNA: TGTGCCAGCAGCCGTTGGGGGGACTCCGATCAGCCCCAGCATTTT. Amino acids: CASSRWGDSDQPQHF.

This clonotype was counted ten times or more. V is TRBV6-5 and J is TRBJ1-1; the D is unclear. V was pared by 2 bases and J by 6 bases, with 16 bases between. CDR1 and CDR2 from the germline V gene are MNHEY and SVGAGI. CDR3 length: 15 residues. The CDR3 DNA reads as TGTGCCAGCAGTTACGGGATACAAAACAAGGCTGAAGCTTTCTTT. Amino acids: CASSYGIQNKAEAFF.